This T cell receptor (beta chain) emerged from a study of beta chain features in type 1 diabetes. This clone has just a few counts. What it recognizes is unknown. The length of the CDR3 is 12 residues. Germline values: CDR1 ENHRY, CDR2 SYGVKD. After removal of 7 bases from V and 4 bases from J, the junction contained 1 base not matched to a gene. Study-wide findings and caveats: At VDJ recombination sites, type 1 diabetes patients had fewer insertions and more deleted nucleotides. In every one of the four CD4+ subsets, TCRB CDR3s were moderately but significantly shorter in Type 1 diabetes patients.

Every isolated RNA sample was fully reverse transcribed, so sequencing captured expressed TCRB transcripts. Sequenced naive, central memory and regulatory T cell samples produced an average of about 3.6 million reads. The method was immunoSEQ multiplex PCR; TCRdb's version includes in-frame clones alone and lacks a portion of them. The table lists approximately 730,000 clones, 10% to 15% of them singletons. The collection from each donor was one heparinised blood draw averaging roughly 110 mL. Sorted cells reached over 95% purity in every population. The chain is built from TRBV10-3 and TRBJ1-5, with TRBD1 matching 7 bases. The sequence was collected from a man aged 18 to 29 with type 1 diabetes. The specimen was naive CD4+ T cells from blood. For the CDR3, the DNA is TGTGCCATCAAGACAGGGAATCAGCCCCAGCATTTT. Protein: CAIKTGNQPQHF.